The 27 T cell receptor beta chains below come from one sample, sequenced in a study of blood T cell repertoires in COVID-19. The table came from immunoSEQ multiplex PCR; TCRdb's copy has only in-frame clones and leaves some out. This table has about 430,000 clones, 70% to 90% appearing once. The specimen sequenced was PBMCs or T cells enriched from blood (not recorded which). The source of these receptors is a woman under 30 who had been exposed to COVID-19.

The chain uses TRBV7-3 and TRBJ2-1, with D maybe TRBD2 (5 bases). CDR1 is SGHTA, CDR2 FQGTGA, per germline. CDR3 length: 11 residues. With 6 bases removed from V and 9 bases from J, the gap between germline ends came to 9 bases. The CDR3 loop is CASSLGVEQFF. Here the CDR3 DNA reads TGTGCCAGCAGTCTGGGAGTTGAGCAGTTCTTC.

The chain is built from TRBV5-1 and TRBJ2-1, with 13 bases identical to TRBD2. The CDR3 totals 21 residues. Germline loops: CDR1 SGHRS, CDR2 YFSETQ. V shed 2 bases, J shed 0 bases, and the junction held 14 bases outside the gene matches. CDR3 DNA: TGCGCCAGCAGCTTTAAGTTAGGAAGTCGGACTAGCGGGGGCTCCTACAATGAGCAGTTCTTC. Protein sequence: CASSFKLGSRTSGGSYNEQFF.

The chain has TRBV5-1 and TRBJ1-6, with no clear D. The CDR3 totals 13 residues. Trimming took 4 bases from V and 11 from J, leaving 13 bases between them. Germline values: CDR1 SGHRS, CDR2 YFSETQ. The CDR3 sequence is CASSVGGGPPLHF. The CDR3 DNA reads as TGCGCCAGCAGCGTAGGTGGCGGGCCACCCCTCCACTTT.

CDR3 in amino acids: CASSPFQGNQPQHF. DNA of the CDR3: TGTGCCAGCAGCCCCTTCCAGGGCAATCAGCCCCAGCATTTT. The chain joins TRBV7-3 to TRBJ1-5; D gene unclear. Trimming removed 5 bases at V and 2 bases at J, with 10 bases between. CDR1 is SGHTA, CDR2 FQGTGA, per germline. CDR3 length: 14 amino acids.

The chain uses TRBV7-2 and TRBJ2-2; 9 bases are shared with TRBD1. Germline values: CDR1 SGHTA, CDR2 FQGNSA. Trimming at V came to 5 bases and at J to 5 bases, leaving 9 bases not matched to a gene. The CDR3 has 16 amino acids. The CDR3 DNA sequence: TGTGCCAGCAGCGTAACAGGGGGCTTGGGGACCGGGGAGCTGTTTTTT. Translated, it gives CASSVTGGLGTGELFF.

The chain employs TRBV19 and TRBJ1-5, with D tentatively TRBD1 (6 bases). Germline CDR1 LNHDA, CDR2 SQIVND (reference sequence). V was clipped by 7 bases and J by 0 bases, with 19 bases between them. This CDR3 comprises 17 residues. The CDR3 loop reads CASKWAGTPYSNQPQHF. The DNA for the CDR3 is TGTGCCAGTAAGTGGGCAGGGACACCCTATAGCAATCAGCCCCAGCATTTT.

The chain uses TRBV28 and TRBJ2-7; 9 bases align to TRBD2. The V and J ends lost 5 bases and 4 bases, in that order; junction bases with no gene match: 12. The CDR3 totals 16 residues. CDR1 MDHEN and CDR2 SYDVKM come from the germline V gene. This chain's CDR3 is CASSPFGAGGLYEQYF. The CDR3, as DNA: TGTGCCAGCAGTCCCTTCGGGGCGGGAGGGCTGTACGAGCAGTACTTC.

The chain combines TRBV27 with TRBJ2-7; 11 nucleotides agree with TRBD2. There are 15 residues in the CDR3. V lost 5 bases, J lost 3 bases, and 6 bases stayed unmatched. From germline, CDR1 is MNHEY and CDR2 SMNVEV (reference sequence). CDR3 DNA: TGTGCCAGCAGTATAGCGGGAGGGCCGTACTACGAGCAGTACTTC. This gives the protein CASSIAGGPYYEQYF.

The chain joins TRBV7-2 to TRBJ2-5; 7 nucleotides match TRBD1. The germline V gene has CDR1 SGHTA and CDR2 FQGNSA. The CDR3 has 14 amino acids. Trimming removed 1 base from V and 6 bases from J; junction bases left unmatched: 5. The CDR3 DNA is TGTGCCAGCAGCTTAGACAGGGGTACGCAGACCCAGTACTTC. Translating gives CASSLDRGTQTQYF.

This chain uses TRBV5-1 with TRBJ2-7, with TRBD1 identical over 8 bases. Losses at the gene ends were 0 bases for V and 6 bases for J; bases not matched to a gene: 5. Germline CDR1 reads SGHRS; CDR2 reads YFSETQ. The CDR3 sequence is 14 residues long. CDR3 residues: CASSLGQGAAEQYF. The CDR3 nucleotides read TGCGCCAGCAGCTTGGGGCAGGGGGCGGCCGAGCAGTACTTC.

The chain employs TRBV28 and TRBJ1-1; a weak D match, TRBD1 (5 bases). CDR3 length: 13 residues. The V gene's germline CDR1 is MDHEN and CDR2 SYDVKM. V was shortened by 9 bases and J by 0 bases, with 11 bases between the two germline ends. CDR3 protein: CARGRHLNTEAFF. CDR3 sequence (DNA): TGTGCCAGGGGGCGACACCTGAACACTGAAGCTTTCTTT.

The chain couples TRBV27 to TRBJ2-1; 11 nucleotides align to TRBD2. V trimming: 0 bases; J trimming: 4 bases; junction bases outside the gene matches: 2. The CDR3 runs to 16 residues. Germline V lookup: CDR1 MNHEY, CDR2 SMNVEV (reference sequence). CDR3 bases: TGTGCCAGCAGTTTATCCGGGACTAGCGGATACAATGAGCAGTTCTTC. Translated: CASSLSGTSGYNEQFF.

The chain employs TRBV28 and TRBJ1-3, with unresolved D. Per germline, CDR1 MDHEN and CDR2 SYDVKM. The CDR3 totals 15 residues. The ends were cut back, 1 base at V and 6 bases at J, with 13 bases in the middle. CDR3 coding DNA: TGTGCCAGCAGTTTATATCCCAGGAAAGCAAACACCATATATTTT. It yields the protein CASSLYPRKANTIYF.

This clone was found once. The chain joins TRBV6-5 to TRBJ2-7, with 7 positions matching TRBD1. The CDR3 totals 15 residues. The germline CDR1 and CDR2 sequences are MNHEY and SVGAGI. J was trimmed by 0 bases and V by 5 bases; bases with no gene match: 7. The CDR3 spells CASSPRGQSSYEQYF. The DNA for the CDR3 is TGTGCCAGCAGTCCCCGGGGACAGAGCTCCTACGAGCAGTACTTC.

The chain uses TRBV28 and TRBJ2-7, with 9 bases aligning to TRBD1. This CDR3 spans 13 amino acids. Germline lookup yields CDR1 MDHEN and CDR2 SYDVKM. The trim removed 10 bases at V and 0 bases at J, leaving 4 bases unmatched. CDR3 sequence reads: CATDRGASYEQYF. DNA of the CDR3: TGTGCCACCGACAGGGGGGCCTCCTACGAGCAGTACTTC.

This chain connects TRBV5-1 to TRBJ2-6; D unclear. This CDR3 is 18 amino acids long. Per germline, CDR1 SGHRS and CDR2 YFSETQ. V lost 0 bases and J lost 1, with 14 bases in between. This CDR3 reads CASSLGAPRTSGANVLTF. The DNA of the CDR3 is TGCGCCAGCAGCTTGGGGGCCCCTCGAACTTCTGGGGCCAACGTCCTGACTTTC.

J is TRBJ1-1 and V is TRBV14, with TRBD1 matching over 7 bases. CDR1 is SGHDN and CDR2 is FVKESK in the germline V gene. The CDR3 spans 18 residues. Trimming cost V 1 base and J 4 bases; bases outside gene matches: 15. CDR3 sequence: CASSQAAFTGVISTEAFF. DNA of the CDR3: TGTGCCAGCAGCCAAGCCGCCTTCACAGGGGTAATCAGCACTGAAGCTTTCTTT.

The chain combines TRBV10-3 with TRBJ1-4; D is unclear. V gave up 4 bases and J gave up 8 bases, with 5 bases separating them. This CDR3 comprises 11 residues. From germline, CDR1 is ENHRY and CDR2 SYGVKD. CDR3 in amino acids: CAISGGEKLFF. As DNA, the CDR3 is TGTGCCATCAGTGGAGGGGAAAAACTGTTTTTT.

This clone appeared once. This chain uses TRBV30 with TRBJ1-4; 7 bases are shared with TRBD1. V was clipped by 3 bases and J by 7 bases; unmatched bases: 11. Per germline, CDR1 GTSNPN and CDR2 SVGIG (reference sequence). This CDR3 region has 15 residues. CDR3 nucleotide sequence: TGTGCCTGGAGCGGATCGACAGGGAGTACTGAAAAACTGTTTTTT. Protein sequence: CAWSGSTGSTEKLFF. Complete variable domain (other parts from reference TRBV30 and TRBJ1-4): SQTIHQWPATLVQPVGSPLSLECTVEGTSNPNLYWYRQAAGRGLQLLFYSVGIGQISSEVPQNLSASRPQDRQFILSSKKLLLSDSGFYLCAWSGSTGSTEKLFFGSGTQLSVL.

This sequence joins TRBV7-3 and TRBJ2-7, with TRBD2 matching over 7 bases. Germline-derived CDR1 and CDR2 are SGHTA and FQGTGA. CDR3 size: 15 residues. J lost 4 bases, V lost 2 bases, and 8 bases had no gene match. Here the CDR3 reads CASSLQASGNYEQYF. In DNA, the CDR3 is TGTGCCAGCAGCTTACAAGCTAGCGGAAATTACGAGCAGTACTTC.

The chain recombines TRBV2 with TRBJ1-2; 9 bases fit TRBD1. Germline V lookup: CDR1 SNHLY, CDR2 FYNNEI. Trimming took 7 bases from V and 8 from J; bases not matched to a gene: 14. The CDR3 has 15 residues. In nucleotides, the CDR3 is TGTGCCAGCACCCCAGGTGATGGGACAGGGCGCGGCTACACCTTC. Amino acids: CASTPGDGTGRGYTF.

The V gene is TRBV10-3, the J gene TRBJ2-2; D is perhaps TRBD2 (5 bases). The CDR3 is made up of 13 amino acids. The V and J ends lost 7 bases and 4 bases respectively, with 10 bases between them. CDR1 is ENHRY and CDR2 is SYGVKD in the germline V gene. The CDR3 reads CAIKKRGTGELFF. The CDR3 region has the DNA TGTGCCATCAAGAAACGGGGCACCGGGGAGCTGTTTTTT.

The chain combines TRBV14 with TRBJ1-2; D not resolved. CDR1 is SGHDN and CDR2 is FVKESK in the germline V gene. Trimming cost V 3 bases and J 7 bases, with 12 bases left between them. The CDR3 contains 13 residues. The CDR3 sequence: CASSHPFGVGYTF. The CDR3 DNA is TGTGCCAGCAGCCACCCATTCGGAGTTGGCTACACCTTC.

The J gene is TRBJ1-2, the V gene TRBV5-6, with D maybe TRBD1 (5 bases). The CDR3 length is 14 residues. Germline lookup yields CDR1 SGHDT and CDR2 YYEEEE. V lost 2 bases, J lost 6 bases, and 14 bases lay in between. The CDR3 reads CASSFIDGQNGYTF. CDR3 nucleotide sequence: TGTGCCAGCAGCTTTATCGACGGACAAAATGGCTACACCTTC.

The CDR3 loop reads CASSYLDRAGGYTF. The CDR3 bases are TGTGCCAGCAGCTACCTAGACAGGGCCGGTGGCTACACCTTC. This chain links TRBV7-9 with TRBJ1-2, with TRBD1 identical over 7 bases. This CDR3 region has 14 residues. Germline CDR1 and CDR2: SEHNR and FQNEAQ (reference sequence). The V gene end was trimmed by 4 bases and the J gene end by 7 bases; junction bases not matched to a gene: 9.

The V and J genes are TRBV28 and TRBJ1-1, with a weak D call TRBD1 (6 bases). Germline loops: CDR1 MDHEN, CDR2 SYDVKM. The CDR3 runs 16 residues. The V and J ends lost 3 bases and 0 bases respectively, with 14 bases between them. Here the CDR3 reads CASSFGGGLMNTEAFF. CDR3 in DNA: TGTGCCAGCAGTTTCGGCGGGGGCCTCATGAACACTGAAGCTTTCTTT.

The V and J genes are TRBV7-6 and TRBJ1-5, with 8 bases identical to TRBD1. Unmatched junction bases numbered 4, after V lost 5 bases and J lost 1 base. This CDR3 region has 15 residues. Germline-derived CDR1 and CDR2 are SGHVS and FNYEAQ. The CDR3 coding sequence is TGTGCCAGCAGCGAGCAGGGGGCGAGCAATCAGCCCCAGCATTTT. Translated: CASSEQGASNQPQHF.